Sequencing of this TCR beta chain was carried out in a study of blood T cells in healthy people across ages. Study in general: About one barcoded TCR beta cDNA was captured per two T cells.

Isolation recovered at least 6.5 million PBMCs from every sample. The trim removed 6 bases at V and 6 bases at J, leaving 5 bases unmatched. There are 14 residues in the CDR3. Study-level results: Per-million-T-cell TCR beta diversity fell roughly linearly with age. Naive CD4+ cell counts and diversity both ran higher in long-lived than in aged donors.

Next came a second PCR, run for roughly 6 to 11 cycles, which used a sample-barcoded 5' primer along with a J-beta primer mix. TCRdb passed the 5' RACE reads through MiXCR, listing each CDR3 protein once. The sample holds approximately 1,000,000 distinct CDR3 sequences, 30% to 40% seen once. This clonotype was counted at least ten times. The target antigen is unknown. The V gene is TRBV12-3 or TRBV12-4, the J gene TRBJ2-5, with 12 bases identical to TRBD2. This TCR was recovered from a young man in good health. Sequencing used blood. The CDR3 reads CASRSSGGVKTQYF. The CDR3 DNA sequence: TGTGCCAGCAGATCTAGCGGGGGGGTCAAGACCCAGTACTTC.